Listed here are 30 T cell receptor beta chains from one sample, sequenced in a study of T cell clonality in common variable immunodeficiency. Regarding the study as a whole: In common variable immunodeficiency, TCR beta chains reportedly carried fewer deletions and N-nucleotide insertions.

For these TCRs, the target antigens are not known. Generated by immunoSEQ multiplex PCR, the TCRdb table keeps only in-frame clones and is missing some. The sample shows fewer than 40,000 clones, none of them appearing just once. Source material: peripheral blood mononuclear cells. Receptors were obtained from a human donor with common variable immunodeficiency.

A note on this clone: Coverage ceases 3 residues before the CDR3 finishes, and the germline J gene fills in the end. V is TRBV7-3 and J is TRBJ2-7, with 8 bases identical to TRBD1. Germline assignment: CDR1 SGHTA and CDR2 FQGTGA. The CDR3 is 14 amino acids. With V trimmed by 5 bases and J by 3 bases, 6 bases remained unmatched. CDR3 amino acids: CASSPGQGFYEQYF. The covered CDR3 bases are TGTGCCAGCAGCCCCGGACAGGGATTCTACGAG.

Regarding this clone: The read comes to an end 3 residues before the CDR3 does, leaving the germline J gene to fill in the end. This sequence joins TRBV7-6 and TRBJ2-2; 12 bases align to TRBD2. Germline loops: CDR1 SGHVS, CDR2 FNYEAQ. The ends lost 3 bases at V and 3 bases at J; junction bases unmatched: 2. The CDR3 is made up of 16 amino acids. The sequenced part of the CDR3 DNA is TGTGCCAGCAGCTTGACTAGCGGGAGTCACACCGGGGAG. It translates to CASSLTSGSHTGE. The entire CDR3 reads CASSLTSGSHTGELFF.

This clone was detected only a few times. From the germline J gene comes the end of the CDR3, since the read stops 3 residues before it. The chain couples TRBV7-3 to TRBJ2-1; TRBD2 matches 11 bases. The germline CDR1 and CDR2 sequences are SGHTA and FQGTGA. The V segment lost 1 base and the J segment 8 bases; nucleotides outside the gene matches: 7. This CDR3 has 16 residues. The chain's CDR3 is CASSLMASGRKDEQFF. CDR3 DNA (partial): TGTGCCAGCAGCTTAATGGCTAGCGGGAGGAAGGATGAG. The complete variable domain, with remaining parts taken from reference TRBV7-3 and TRBJ2-1, reads GAGVSQTPSNKVTEKGKYVELRCDPISGHTALYWYRQSLGQGPEFLIYFQGTGAADDSGLPNDRFFAVRPEGSVSTLKIQRTERGDSAVYLCASSLMASGRKDEQFFGPGTRLTVL.

This clone was detected a few times. The read gets to within 3 residues of the CDR3 end, and the germline J gene fills in the rest. V gene TRBV7-2 combines with J gene TRBJ1-5; the D is unclear. The germline CDR1 and CDR2 sequences are SGHTA and FQGNSA. V lost 6 bases and J lost 3, with 12 bases in between. CDR3 length equals 14 residues. The sequenced part of the CDR3 DNA is TGTGCCAGCAGTGAAGCACAGTTCAATCAGCCC. Translating it yields CASSEAQFNQP. The whole CDR3 is CASSEAQFNQPQHF. Filled out from reference TRBV7-2 and TRBJ1-5, the complete variable domain reads GAGVSQSPSNKVTEKGKDVELRCDPISGHTALYWYRQSLGQGLEFLIYFQGNSAPDKSGLPSDRFSAERTGGSVSTLTIQRTQQEDSAVYLCASSEAQFNQPQHFGDGTRLSIL.

This clone was counted a few times. The missing CDR3 end, 3 residues past where the read stops, is filled in from the germline J gene. The chain combines TRBV6-1 with TRBJ2-7; D perhaps matches TRBD1 (6 bases). There are 15 residues in the CDR3. Germline V gene sequence: CDR1 MNHNS, CDR2 SASEGT. The V gene lost 6 bases and the J gene lost 1 base, with 16 bases spanning the gap. The DNA read from the CDR3 is TGTGCCAGCAGCGAACAGGGTGGTAGGTCCTACGAG. This codes for CASSEQGGRSYE. The entire CDR3 sequence reads CASSEQGGRSYEQYF.

This clone was detected ten times or more. The CDR3 end is not reached by the read, which stops 3 residues before it; the germline J gene fills it in. The rearrangement uses TRBV30 and TRBJ2-1; D remains ambiguous. There are 12 residues in the CDR3. Germline V gene lookup returns CDR1 GTSNPN and CDR2 SVGIG (reference sequence). The ends were cut back, 3 bases at V and 7 bases at J, with 10 bases in the middle. The DNA read from the CDR3 is TGTGCCTGGAGGGAATCTAGGAATGAG. Translated, it gives CAWRESRNE. The whole CDR3 reads CAWRESRNEQFF.

This clone counts as medium-sized. Read data end 3 residues before the CDR3 end; the end is taken from the germline J gene. The chain uses TRBV11-2 and TRBJ2-6; D might be TRBD1 (5 bases). The length of the CDR3 is 15 residues. CDR1 and CDR2 from the germline V gene are SGHAT and FQNNGV. Between the trimmed V and J ends, which lost 5 bases and 0 bases, there was a span of 8 bases. The covered CDR3 bases are TGTGCCAGCAGCCGTCAGGGCTCTGGGGCCAACGTC. Its translation is CASSRQGSGANV. The entire CDR3 protein reads CASSRQGSGANVLTF.

The table lists this clone with many counts. The covered CDR3 bases are TGTGCCAGCAGATCCCCCTCCGTGGGGGCACATGGC. It encodes CASRSPSVGAHG. The full CDR3 protein is CASRSPSVGAHGYTF. The V gene is TRBV6-2 or TRBV6-3, the J gene TRBJ1-2; TRBD1 might be the D (6 bases). The read terminates 3 residues ahead of where the CDR3 ends, so the germline J gene completes it. The CDR3 has 15 residues. Trimming cost V 6 bases and J 6 bases, with 20 bases left between them. From germline, CDR1 is MNHEY and CDR2 SVGEGT.

This clone turned up a few times. The read ends 3 residues before the CDR3 terminus; that terminus is restored from the germline J gene. The V gene is TRBV7-8, the J gene TRBJ2-5; 9 bases agree with TRBD1. The CDR3 contains 14 residues. Germline V gene data show CDR1 as SGHVS and CDR2 as FQNEAQ. The ends lost 5 bases at V and 5 bases at J; junction bases unmatched: 6. The CDR3 here is CASSVGTGHETQYF. Partial CDR3 DNA: TGTGCCAGCAGCGTAGGGACAGGGCACGAGACC.

This clone was observed at least ten times. With the read ending 3 residues before the CDR3 end, the germline J gene is used to fill in that end. This chain joins TRBV6-2 or TRBV6-3 and TRBJ2-4; tentatively, D is TRBD2 (6 bases). The CDR3 runs to 14 residues. The germline CDR1 and CDR2 sequences are MNHEY and SVGEGT. The V gene lost 4 bases and the J gene lost 3 bases, with 10 bases spanning the gap. The covered CDR3 bases are TGTGCCAGCAGTTCCGGGACTTACAAAAACATT. Protein: CASSSGTYKNI. The CDR3, in full, reads CASSSGTYKNIQYF.

This clone was detected only a few times. The missing CDR3 end, 3 residues past where the read stops, is filled in from the germline J gene. V is TRBV5-1 and J is TRBJ2-3, with 7 bases identical to TRBD1. The V and J ends lost 4 bases and 0 bases, in that order; junction bases with no gene match: 5. The CDR3 sequence is 15 residues long. From germline, CDR1 is SGHRS and CDR2 YFSETQ. This CDR3 reads CASSPGQPSTDTQYF. The DNA read from the CDR3 is TGCGCCAGCAGCCCGGGACAGCCTAGCACAGATACG.

This clone has a handful of counts. The DNA ends 3 residues before the CDR3 does, and the rest of the CDR3 is filled in from the germline J gene. The V and J genes are TRBV7-3 and TRBJ2-1; 12 nucleotides align to TRBD2. Germline CDR1 SGHTA, CDR2 FQGTGA. This CDR3 contains 18 residues. V gave up 2 bases and J gave up 0 bases; unmatched junction bases: 5. This chain's CDR3 is CASSLLASGRVSYNEQFF. CDR3 DNA, as far as it was read: TGTGCCAGCAGCTTACTGGCTAGCGGGAGGGTCTCCTACAATGAG. Full variable domain (missing parts from reference TRBV7-3 and TRBJ2-1): GAGVSQTPSNKVTEKGKYVELRCDPISGHTALYWYRQSLGQGPEFLIYFQGTGAADDSGLPNDRFFAVRPEGSVSTLKIQRTERGDSAVYLCASSLLASGRVSYNEQFFGPGTRLTVL.

This clone was counted at least ten times. The CDR3 is CASSITGNSPLHF. CDR3 DNA (partial): TGTGCCAGTAGTATTACGGGTAATTCACCC. The chain recombines TRBV19 with TRBJ1-6; no clear D. The sequence runs out 3 residues before the end of the CDR3; the remainder is reconstructed from the germline J gene. In germline, CDR1 is LNHDA, CDR2 SQIVND (reference sequence). Trimming removed 3 bases at V and 6 bases at J, with 6 bases between. CDR3 size: 13 residues.

This clone was seen many times. The CDR3 end lies 3 residues beyond the end of the read and is filled in from the germline J gene. The chain is built from TRBV5-5 and TRBJ1-2; 9 positions agree with TRBD1. There are 14 residues in the CDR3. From germline, CDR1 is SGHKS and CDR2 YYEKEE (reference sequence). The V segment lost 2 bases and the J segment 4 bases; nucleotides outside the gene matches: 3. The covered CDR3 bases are TGTGCCAGCAGCTTAGCGGACAGGGGCTATGGC. As protein: CASSLADRGYG. The full CDR3 sequence reads CASSLADRGYGYTF. Supplemented by reference TRBV5-5 and TRBJ1-2, the full variable domain reads DAGVTQSPTHLIKTRGQQVTLRCSPISGHKSVSWYQQVLGQGPQFIFQYYEKEERGRGNFPDRFSARQFPNYSSELNVNALLLGDSALYLCASSLADRGYGYTFGSGTRLTVV.

This clone was seen many times. The CDR3 goes on 3 residues after the read ends, and that part is filled in from the germline J gene. This chain connects TRBV18 to TRBJ2-3; the D is unclear. V shed 1 base and J shed 3 bases, with 11 bases lying between them. CDR1 is KGHSH, CDR2 LQKENI, per germline. This CDR3 region has 15 residues. CDR3 DNA (partial): TGTGCCAGCTCACCACTGGGCAAAACAACAGATACG. Amino acids: CASSPLGKTTDT. The entire CDR3 is CASSPLGKTTDTQYF.

A word on this clone: The CDR3 end is not reached by the read, which stops 3 residues before it; the germline J gene fills it in. J is TRBJ2-5 and V is TRBV20-1; weak D call: TRBD1 (7 bases). Trimming removed 1 base at V and 6 bases at J, with 15 bases between. The CDR3 spans 14 residues. Germline CDR1 is DFQATT and CDR2 is SNEGSKA (reference sequence). Incomplete CDR3 DNA: TGCAGTGCTAGAGGGGGGGACAGCAAGCAGACC. Translation: CSARGGDSKQT. The whole CDR3 protein is CSARGGDSKQTQYF.

This clone was seen repeatedly, ten times or more. The read finishes 3 residues shy of the CDR3 end, and the germline J gene is used to complete it. The chain has TRBV19 and TRBJ2-1; D remains ambiguous. With 2 bases removed from V and 0 bases from J, the gap between germline ends came to 5 bases. Germline CDR1 is LNHDA and CDR2 is SQIVND (reference sequence). The CDR3 covers 14 residues. CDR3 DNA (partial): TGTGCCAGTAGTATACCGTTCTCCTACAATGAG. Its translation: CASSIPFSYNE. The whole CDR3 protein reads CASSIPFSYNEQFF.

This clone was counted at least ten times. The CDR3 extends 3 residues past the end of the read, so its final part is completed from the germline J gene. The rearrangement uses TRBV5-1 and TRBJ2-1, with 9 bases fitting TRBD2. CDR3 size: 14 residues. With 5 bases clipped from V and 6 bases from J, the junction kept 6 bases outside the gene matches. Per the germline V gene, CDR1 is SGHRS and CDR2 is YFSETQ. CDR3 residues: CASRSVAGANEQFF. Partial CDR3 DNA: TGCGCCAGCAGATCCGTAGCGGGAGCCAATGAG.

This clone was recorded many times. The read terminates 3 residues before the CDR3 end, so the remaining end is supplied by the germline J gene. This rearrangement joins TRBV6-1 to TRBJ1-2, with D unclear. Germline CDR1 and CDR2: MNHNS and SASEGT. This CDR3 spans 13 amino acids. CDR3 protein: CASSGGLLKGYTF. CDR3 bases read: TGTGCCAGCAGTGGCGGTCTCCTCAAGGGC.

As concerns this clone: The read ends 3 residues early relative to the CDR3; the germline J gene fills the gap. The V gene is TRBV18, the J gene TRBJ2-5, with unresolved D. The germline CDR1 and CDR2 sequences are KGHSH and LQKENI. This CDR3 has 15 amino acids. With 4 bases removed from V and 2 bases from J, the gap between germline ends came to 14 bases. The chain's CDR3 is CASSLSTVSQETQYF. CDR3 bases read: TGTGCCAGCTCACTCTCTACGGTGTCGCAAGAGACC.

Only a few counts were recorded for this clone. Read data end 3 residues before the CDR3 end; the end is taken from the germline J gene. This chain joins TRBV7-9 and TRBJ1-2; 7 bases are shared with TRBD1. Trimming at V came to 6 bases and at J to 0 bases, leaving 1 base not matched to a gene. Per germline, CDR1 SEHNR and CDR2 FQNEAQ (reference sequence). This CDR3 comprises 13 residues. Partial CDR3 DNA: TGTGCCAGCAGTGGGACAGCTAACTATGGC. Protein sequence: CASSGTANYG. The entire CDR3 is CASSGTANYGYTF.

This clone was recorded at least ten times. The CDR3 end falls 3 residues outside the read, so it is completed with the germline J gene. V is TRBV6-2 or TRBV6-3 and J is TRBJ2-3; 7 bases fit TRBD2. This CDR3 has 13 residues. Germline values: CDR1 MNHEY, CDR2 SVGEGT. The J segment lost 7 bases and the V segment lost 4 bases, leaving 5 bases of the junction unmatched. The DNA read from the CDR3 is TGTGCCAGCAGTTCGGGGGGAGCACATACG. Translation gives CASSSGGAHT. The entire CDR3 sequence reads CASSSGGAHTQYF.

This clone was counted at least ten times. The read finishes 3 residues shy of the CDR3 end, and the germline J gene is used to complete it. The chain carries TRBV18 and TRBJ1-1; the match to TRBD1 covers 12 bases. CDR3 length: 15 amino acids. V lost 3 bases to trimming and J lost 5 bases; unmatched junction nucleotides: 4. CDR1 and CDR2 (germline): KGHSH, LQKENI. The CDR3 is CASSPGQGAQTEAFF. Incomplete CDR3 DNA: TGTGCCAGCTCACCGGGACAGGGGGCGCAAACTGAA.

This clone has ten or more counts. The DNA ends 3 residues before the CDR3 does, and the rest of the CDR3 is filled in from the germline J gene. The chain joins TRBV7-8 to TRBJ1-1, with 7 bases identical to TRBD1. The CDR3 consists of 13 residues. Trimming removed 5 bases from V and 7 bases from J; junction bases left unmatched: 7. Germline CDR1 SGHVS, CDR2 FQNEAQ. CDR3 amino acids: CASSPGTVIEAFF. CDR3 DNA (partial): TGTGCCAGCAGCCCCGGGACAGTCATTGAA.

This clone is classed as medium-sized (0.01 to 0.1%). The read ends 3 residues before the CDR3 terminus; that terminus is restored from the germline J gene. The chain links TRBV29-1 to TRBJ2-5; 16 bases fit TRBD2. Germline CDR1 and CDR2: SQVTM and ANQGSEA. The CDR3 has 19 amino acids. The ends lost 1 base at V and 2 bases at J; junction bases unmatched: 10. CDR3 DNA (partial): TGCAGCGTTGAAGTGGGGACTAGCGGGAGGGCCTCGAGTCAAGAGACC. Translated: CSVEVGTSGRASSQET. The full CDR3 protein reads CSVEVGTSGRASSQETQYF.

Comments on this clone: The read terminates 3 residues ahead of where the CDR3 ends, so the germline J gene completes it. The chain uses TRBV30 and TRBJ1-5; D ambiguous. There are 11 residues in the CDR3. Germline CDR1 reads GTSNPN; CDR2 reads SVGIG (reference sequence). The V and J ends lost 8 bases and 0 bases respectively, with 5 bases between them. This CDR3 reads CANLSNQPQHF. The covered CDR3 bases are TGTGCCAATCTTAGCAATCAGCCC.

The sample holds many counts of this clone. The sequenced fragment ends 3 residues before the CDR3 boundary, so the rest is inferred from the germline J gene. The chain has TRBV5-5 and TRBJ2-5; 11 bases agree with TRBD1. CDR1 and CDR2 from the germline V gene are SGHKS and YYEKEE (reference sequence). Trimming removed 4 bases from V and 7 bases from J; junction bases left unmatched: 6. CDR3 length: 14 amino acids. The CDR3 bases that were read are TGTGCCAGCAGCCCGTCCGGGACAGGGGGGACC. Translation gives CASSPSGTGGT. The full CDR3 reads CASSPSGTGGTQYF.

This clone appeared many times. The CDR3 goes on 3 residues after the read ends, and that part is filled in from the germline J gene. The V and J genes are TRBV7-6 and TRBJ2-4, with TRBD2 identical over 7 bases. Germline V lookup: CDR1 SGHVS, CDR2 FNYEAQ. The length of the CDR3 is 18 residues. With 5 bases clipped from V and 4 bases from J, the junction kept 17 bases outside the gene matches. Partial CDR3 DNA: TGTGCCAGCAGCCCTTTAAAGGGGCCCCAGGGAGGGAAAAACATT. Its protein product is CASSPLKGPQGGKNI. The entire CDR3 protein is CASSPLKGPQGGKNIQYF.

A remark on this clone: Germline and junction disagree at one end, which may indicate a read error. The sequenced fragment ends 3 residues before the CDR3 boundary, so the rest is inferred from the germline J gene. The chain has TRBV7-9 and TRBJ1-4, with D unresolved. Germline-derived CDR1 and CDR2 are SEHNR and FQNEAQ (reference sequence). CDR3 length: 13 residues. CDR3 amino acids: CSSSLYSNEKLFF. The part of the CDR3 DNA that was read is TGTTCCAGCAGCTTATACTCTAATGAAAAA.

As for this clone: The sequenced fragment ends 3 residues before the CDR3 boundary, so the rest is inferred from the germline J gene. V and J are TRBV19 and TRBJ2-7; unclear D gene. V shed 1 base and J shed 4 bases, with 8 bases lying between them. The CDR3 runs 13 residues. Germline CDR1 reads LNHDA; CDR2 reads SQIVND (reference sequence). CDR3 DNA, as far as it was read: TGTGCCAGTAGTATAGGGGCGCGTTACGAG. Its translation is CASSIGARYE. The full CDR3 reads CASSIGARYEQYF.